What follows are 2 T cell receptor beta chains derived from one specimen sequenced in a study of vaccination effects on CD4 cells after COVID-19. For these TCRs, the target antigens are not known. Sequencing followed a ViraFEST assay step that expanded antigen-specific CD4+ T cells with viral peptide pools. Once cultured for around 11 days, the cells underwent separation to obtain CD4+ T cells. The infection with SARS-CoV-2 (confirmed by PCR) occurred in this person between March and December 2020. Subjects were given two BNT162b2 or mRNA-1273 vaccine doses. Data came from immunoSEQ multiplex PCR; TCRdb stores just in-frame clones and leaves some out. This table has 17,000 or so clones, under 85% appearing once. The sample here was CD4+ T cells from PBMCs cultured with SARS-CoV-2 spike peptides, taken after COVID-19 vaccination. These receptors were collected from a human donor who had a prior SARS-CoV-2 infection.

This clone was recorded only once. The chain combines TRBV5-4 with TRBJ1-1; D not resolved. From germline, CDR1 is SGHNT and CDR2 YYREEE (reference sequence). CDR3 length: 14 amino acids. Trimming stripped 5 bases from V and 5 bases from J, with 16 bases between. The CDR3 DNA reads TGTGCCAGCAGTCACACTAAGGGATATACTGAAGCTTTCTTT. It translates to CASSHTKGYTEAFF. Full variable domain (missing parts from reference TRBV5-4 and TRBJ1-1): ETGVTQSPTHLIKTRGQQVTLRCSSQSGHNTVSWYQQALGQGPQFIFQYYREEENGRGNFPPRFSGLQFPNYSSELNVNALELDDSALYLCASSHTKGYTEAFFGQGTRLTVV.

This clone was detected once. The rearrangement uses TRBV4-1 and TRBJ2-3; tentatively, D is TRBD2 (5 bases). This CDR3 is built from 14 residues. The germline V gene has CDR1 MGHRA and CDR2 YSYEKL. With 0 bases removed from V and 5 bases from J, the gap between germline ends came to 9 bases. The chain's CDR3 is CASSQDPSLDTQYF. CDR3 in DNA: TGCGCCAGCAGCCAAGATCCTAGCTTAGATACGCAGTATTTT.